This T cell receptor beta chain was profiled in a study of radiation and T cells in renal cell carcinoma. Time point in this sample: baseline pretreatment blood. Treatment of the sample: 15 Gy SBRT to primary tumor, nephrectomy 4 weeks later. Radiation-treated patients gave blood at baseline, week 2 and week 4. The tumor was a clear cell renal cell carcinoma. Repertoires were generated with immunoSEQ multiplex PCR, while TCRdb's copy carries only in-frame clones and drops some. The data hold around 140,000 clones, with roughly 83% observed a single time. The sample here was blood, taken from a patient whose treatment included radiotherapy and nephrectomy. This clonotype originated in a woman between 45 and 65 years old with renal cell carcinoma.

The CDR3 nucleotides read TGTGCCAGCGGCACGGGGCCAGGAAACACTGAAGCTTTCTTT. Translation: CASGTGPGNTEAFF. V and J are TRBV9 and TRBJ1-1; a weak D match, TRBD1 (5 bases). The CDR3 sequence is 14 residues long. V dropped 7 bases and J dropped 2 bases, with 15 bases sitting between them. Germline V gene lookup returns CDR1 SGDLS and CDR2 YYNGEE.